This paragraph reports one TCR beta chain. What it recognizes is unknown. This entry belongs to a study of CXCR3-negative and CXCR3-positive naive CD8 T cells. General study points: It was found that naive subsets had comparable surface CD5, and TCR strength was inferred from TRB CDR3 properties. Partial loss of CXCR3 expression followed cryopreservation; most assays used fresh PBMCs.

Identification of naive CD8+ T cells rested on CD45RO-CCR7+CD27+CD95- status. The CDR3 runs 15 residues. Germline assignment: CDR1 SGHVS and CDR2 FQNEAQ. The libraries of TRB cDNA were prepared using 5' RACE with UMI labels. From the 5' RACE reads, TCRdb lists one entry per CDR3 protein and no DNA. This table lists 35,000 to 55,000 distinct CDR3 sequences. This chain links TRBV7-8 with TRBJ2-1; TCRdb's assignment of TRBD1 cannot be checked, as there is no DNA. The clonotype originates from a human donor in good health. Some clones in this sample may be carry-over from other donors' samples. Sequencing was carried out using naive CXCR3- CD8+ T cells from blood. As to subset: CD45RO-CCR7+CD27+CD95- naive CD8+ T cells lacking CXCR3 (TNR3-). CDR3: CASSLLGRTYNEQFF.